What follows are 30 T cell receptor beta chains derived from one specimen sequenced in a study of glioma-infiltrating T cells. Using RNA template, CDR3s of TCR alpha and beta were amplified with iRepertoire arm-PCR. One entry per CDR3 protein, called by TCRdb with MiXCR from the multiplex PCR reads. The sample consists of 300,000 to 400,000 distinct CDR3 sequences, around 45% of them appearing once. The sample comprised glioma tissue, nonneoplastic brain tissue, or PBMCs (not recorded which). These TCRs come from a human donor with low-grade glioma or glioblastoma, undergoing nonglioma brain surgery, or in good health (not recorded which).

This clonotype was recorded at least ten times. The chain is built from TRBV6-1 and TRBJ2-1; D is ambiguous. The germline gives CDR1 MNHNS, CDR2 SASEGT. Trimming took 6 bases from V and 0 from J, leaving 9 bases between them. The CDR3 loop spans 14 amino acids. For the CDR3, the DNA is TGTGCCAGCAGCAGAAAGTTCTCCTACAATGAGCAGTTCTTC. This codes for CASSRKFSYNEQFF.

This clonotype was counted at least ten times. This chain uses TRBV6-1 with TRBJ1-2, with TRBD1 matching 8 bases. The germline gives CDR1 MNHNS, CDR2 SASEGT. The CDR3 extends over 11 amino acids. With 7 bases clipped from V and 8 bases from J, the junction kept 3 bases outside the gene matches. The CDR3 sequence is CASNGQGGYTF. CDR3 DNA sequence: TGTGCCAGCAACGGACAGGGAGGCTACACCTTC.

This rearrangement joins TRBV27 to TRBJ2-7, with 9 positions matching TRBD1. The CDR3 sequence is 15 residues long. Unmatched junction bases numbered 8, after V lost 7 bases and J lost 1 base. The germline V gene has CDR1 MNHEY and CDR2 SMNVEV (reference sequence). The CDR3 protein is CASIKRQGGSYEQYF. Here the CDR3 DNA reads TGTGCCAGCATTAAGAGACAGGGGGGTTCCTACGAGCAGTACTTC.

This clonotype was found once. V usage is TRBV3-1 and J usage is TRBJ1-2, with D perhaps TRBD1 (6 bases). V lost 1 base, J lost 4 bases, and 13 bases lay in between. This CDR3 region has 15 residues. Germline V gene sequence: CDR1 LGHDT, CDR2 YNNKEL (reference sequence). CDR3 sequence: CASSQGTANRYGYTF. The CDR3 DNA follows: TGTGCCAGCAGCCAAGGGACAGCAAATCGCTATGGCTACACCTTC.

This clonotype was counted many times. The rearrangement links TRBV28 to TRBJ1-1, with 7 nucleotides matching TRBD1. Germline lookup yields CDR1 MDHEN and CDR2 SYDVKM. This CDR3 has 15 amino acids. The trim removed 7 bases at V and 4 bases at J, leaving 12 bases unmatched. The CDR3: CASTPLGGLSTEAFF. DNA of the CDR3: TGTGCCAGCACTCCCCTAGGGGGCCTGTCCACTGAAGCTTTCTTT. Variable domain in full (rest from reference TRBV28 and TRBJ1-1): DVKVTQSSRYLVKRTGEKVFLECVQDMDHENMFWYRQDPGLGLRLIYFSYDVKMKEKGDIPEGYSVSREKKERFSLILESASTNQTSMYLCASTPLGGLSTEAFFGQGTRLTVV.

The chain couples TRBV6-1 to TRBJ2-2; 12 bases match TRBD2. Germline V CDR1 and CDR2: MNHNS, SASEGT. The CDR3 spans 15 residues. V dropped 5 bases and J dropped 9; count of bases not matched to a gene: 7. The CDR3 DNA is TGTGCCAGCAGTCCGGGACTAGCGGGTGACCGGGAGCTGTTTTTT. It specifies CASSPGLAGDRELFF.

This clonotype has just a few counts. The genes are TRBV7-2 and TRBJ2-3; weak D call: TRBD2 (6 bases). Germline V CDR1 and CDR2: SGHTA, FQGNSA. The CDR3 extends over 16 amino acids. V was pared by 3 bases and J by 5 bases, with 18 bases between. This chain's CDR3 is CASSLGWLAHGDTQYF. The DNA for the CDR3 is TGTGCCAGCAGCTTGGGGTGGCTAGCGCATGGAGATACGCAGTATTTT.

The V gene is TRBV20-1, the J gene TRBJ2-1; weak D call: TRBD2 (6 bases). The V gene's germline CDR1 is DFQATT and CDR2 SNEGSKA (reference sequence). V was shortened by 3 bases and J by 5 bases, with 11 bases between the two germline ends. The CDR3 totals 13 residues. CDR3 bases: TGCAGTGCTAGGGAGGGTTTCAACAATGAGCAGTTCTTC. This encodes CSAREGFNNEQFF.

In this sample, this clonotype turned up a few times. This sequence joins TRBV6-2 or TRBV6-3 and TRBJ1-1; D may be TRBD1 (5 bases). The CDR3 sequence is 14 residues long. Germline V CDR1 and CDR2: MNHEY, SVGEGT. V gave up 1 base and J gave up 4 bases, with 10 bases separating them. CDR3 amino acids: CASSYFQGRTEAFF. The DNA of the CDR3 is TGTGCCAGCAGTTACTTCCAGGGCCGCACTGAAGCTTTCTTT.

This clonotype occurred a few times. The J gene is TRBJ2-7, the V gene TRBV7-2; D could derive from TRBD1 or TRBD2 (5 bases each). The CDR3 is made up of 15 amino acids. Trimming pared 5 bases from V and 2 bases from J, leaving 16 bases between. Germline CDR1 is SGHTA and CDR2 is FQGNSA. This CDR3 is CASSTFGTPTYEQYF. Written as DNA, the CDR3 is TGTGCCAGCAGCACCTTTGGGACCCCGACCTACGAGCAGTACTTC.

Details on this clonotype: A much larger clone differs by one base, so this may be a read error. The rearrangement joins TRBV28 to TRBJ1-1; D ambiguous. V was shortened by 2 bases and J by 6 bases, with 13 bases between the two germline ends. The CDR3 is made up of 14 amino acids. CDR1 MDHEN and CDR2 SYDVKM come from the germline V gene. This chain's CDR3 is CASSLLSEGAEAFF. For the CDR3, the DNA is TGTGCCAGCAGTTTACTATCCGAGGGTGCTGAAGCTTTCTTT.

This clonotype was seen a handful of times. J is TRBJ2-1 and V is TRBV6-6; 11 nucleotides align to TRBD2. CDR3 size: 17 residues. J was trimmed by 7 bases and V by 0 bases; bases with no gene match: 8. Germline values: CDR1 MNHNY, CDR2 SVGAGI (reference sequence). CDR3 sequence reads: CASSYSPLAGDRNEQFF. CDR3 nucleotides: TGTGCCAGCAGTTACTCTCCACTAGCGGGAGACAGGAATGAGCAGTTCTTC.

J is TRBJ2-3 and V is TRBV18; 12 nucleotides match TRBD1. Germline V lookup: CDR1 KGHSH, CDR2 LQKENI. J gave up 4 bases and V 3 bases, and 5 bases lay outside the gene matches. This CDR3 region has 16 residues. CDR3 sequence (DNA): TGTGCCAGCTCACCGGCCGGGACAGGGGGCGCAGATACGCAGTATTTT. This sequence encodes CASSPAGTGGADTQYF.

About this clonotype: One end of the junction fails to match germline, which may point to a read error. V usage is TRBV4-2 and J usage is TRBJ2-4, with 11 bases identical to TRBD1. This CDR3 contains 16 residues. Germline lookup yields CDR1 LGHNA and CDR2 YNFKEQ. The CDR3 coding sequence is TGTGCCAGCAGCCCCGGACAGGGGGCGGACAAAAACATTAAGTACTTC. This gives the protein CASSPGQGADKNIKYF.

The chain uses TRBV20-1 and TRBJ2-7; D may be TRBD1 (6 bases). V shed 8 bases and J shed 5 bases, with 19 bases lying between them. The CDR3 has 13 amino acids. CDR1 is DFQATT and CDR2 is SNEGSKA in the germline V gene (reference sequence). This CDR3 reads CSPTNGTNHEQYF. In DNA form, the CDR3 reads TGCAGTCCCACGAACGGGACAAACCACGAGCAGTACTTC.

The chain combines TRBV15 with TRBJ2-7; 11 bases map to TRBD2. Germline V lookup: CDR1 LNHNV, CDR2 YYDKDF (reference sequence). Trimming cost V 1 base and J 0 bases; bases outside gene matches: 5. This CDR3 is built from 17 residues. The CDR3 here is CATSRAVGTSGSYEQYF. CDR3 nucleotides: TGTGCCACCAGCAGAGCCGTGGGGACTAGCGGCTCCTACGAGCAGTACTTC. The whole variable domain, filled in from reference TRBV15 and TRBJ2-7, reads DAMVIQNPRYQVTQFGKPVTLSCSQTLNHNVMYWYQQKSSQAPKLLFHYYDKDFNNEADTPDNFQSRRPNTSFCFLDIRSPGLGDTAMYLCATSRAVGTSGSYEQYFGPGTRLTVT.

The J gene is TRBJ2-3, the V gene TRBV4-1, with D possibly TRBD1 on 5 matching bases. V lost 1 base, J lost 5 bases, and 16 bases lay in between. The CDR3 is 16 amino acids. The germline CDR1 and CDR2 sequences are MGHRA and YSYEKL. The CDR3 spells CASSQAPRSQGDTQYF. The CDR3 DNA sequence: TGCGCCAGCAGCCAAGCCCCACGGTCCCAGGGAGATACGCAGTATTTT.

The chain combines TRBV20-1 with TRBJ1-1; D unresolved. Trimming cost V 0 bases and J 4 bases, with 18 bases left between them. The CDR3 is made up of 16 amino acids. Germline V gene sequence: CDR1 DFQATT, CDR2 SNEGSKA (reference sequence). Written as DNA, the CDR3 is TGCAGTGCTAGAGACCCCCTGCCCGGCGCGGGCACTGAAGCTTTCTTT. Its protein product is CSARDPLPGAGTEAFF.

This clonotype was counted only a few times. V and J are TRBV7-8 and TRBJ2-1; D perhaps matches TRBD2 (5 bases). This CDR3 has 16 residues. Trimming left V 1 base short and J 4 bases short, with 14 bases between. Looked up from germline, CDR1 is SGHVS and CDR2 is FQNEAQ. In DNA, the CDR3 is TGTGCCAGCAGCTTAGGAGGAGGAGGCGGGTACAATGAGCAGTTCTTC. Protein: CASSLGGGGGYNEQFF. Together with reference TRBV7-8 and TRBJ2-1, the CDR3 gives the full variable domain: GAGVSQSPRYKVAKRGQDVALRCDPISGHVSLFWYQQALGQGPEFLTYFQNEAQLDKSGLPSDRFFAERPEGSVSTLKIQRTQQEDSAVYLCASSLGGGGGYNEQFFGPGTRLTVL.

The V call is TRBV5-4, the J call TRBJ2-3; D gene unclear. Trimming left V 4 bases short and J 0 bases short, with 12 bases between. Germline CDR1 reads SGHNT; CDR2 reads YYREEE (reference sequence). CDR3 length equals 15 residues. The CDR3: CASSLQALSTDTQYF. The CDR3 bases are TGTGCCAGCAGCCTTCAGGCCCTTAGCACAGATACGCAGTATTTT.

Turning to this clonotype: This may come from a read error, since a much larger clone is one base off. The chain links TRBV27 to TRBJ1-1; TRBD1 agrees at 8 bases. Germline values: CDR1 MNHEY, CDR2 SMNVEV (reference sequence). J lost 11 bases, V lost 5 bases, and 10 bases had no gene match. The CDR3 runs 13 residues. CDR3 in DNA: TGTGCCAGCAGTCTATGGACAGGGACCGACGCTTTCTTT. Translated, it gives CASSLWTGTDAFF.

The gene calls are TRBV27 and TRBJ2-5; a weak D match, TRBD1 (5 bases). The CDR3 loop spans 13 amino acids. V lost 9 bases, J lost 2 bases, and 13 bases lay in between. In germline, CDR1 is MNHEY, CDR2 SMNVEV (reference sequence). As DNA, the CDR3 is TGTGCCAGAAGCTCCAGGACACAAGAGACCCAGTACTTC. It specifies CARSSRTQETQYF.

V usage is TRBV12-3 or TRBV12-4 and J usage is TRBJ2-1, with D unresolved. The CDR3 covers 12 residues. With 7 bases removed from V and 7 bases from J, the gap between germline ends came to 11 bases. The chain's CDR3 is CASTRYLNEQFF. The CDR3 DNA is TGTGCCAGCACCCGGTACTTGAATGAGCAGTTCTTC.

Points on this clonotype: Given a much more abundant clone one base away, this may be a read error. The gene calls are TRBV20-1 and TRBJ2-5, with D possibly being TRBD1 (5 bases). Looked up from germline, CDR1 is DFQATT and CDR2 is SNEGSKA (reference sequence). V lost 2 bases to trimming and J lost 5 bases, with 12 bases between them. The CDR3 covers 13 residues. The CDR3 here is CSARPDITETQYF. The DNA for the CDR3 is TGCAGTGCTAGACCGGACATCACGGAGACCCAGTACTTC.

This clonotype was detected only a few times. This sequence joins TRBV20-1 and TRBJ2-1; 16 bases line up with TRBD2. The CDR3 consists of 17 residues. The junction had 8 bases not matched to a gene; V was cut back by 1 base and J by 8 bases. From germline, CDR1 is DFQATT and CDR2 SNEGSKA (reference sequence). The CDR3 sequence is CSARVPGLAGGRYEQFF. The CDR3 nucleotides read TGCAGTGCTAGAGTCCCGGGACTAGCGGGAGGGCGGTATGAGCAGTTCTTC.

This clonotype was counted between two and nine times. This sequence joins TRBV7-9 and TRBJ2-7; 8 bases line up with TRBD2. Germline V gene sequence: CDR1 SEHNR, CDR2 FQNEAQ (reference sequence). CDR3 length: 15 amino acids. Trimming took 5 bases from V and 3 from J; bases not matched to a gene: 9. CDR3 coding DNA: TGTGCCAGCAGCCCTACCACTAGCGGAAACTACGAGCAGTACTTC. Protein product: CASSPTTSGNYEQYF.

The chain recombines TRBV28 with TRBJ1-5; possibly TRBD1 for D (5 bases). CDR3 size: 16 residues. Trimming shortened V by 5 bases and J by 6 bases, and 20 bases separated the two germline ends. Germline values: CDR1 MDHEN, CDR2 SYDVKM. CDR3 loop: CASSADRDPASQPQHF. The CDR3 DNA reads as TGTGCCAGCAGTGCGGACCGGGACCCCGCATCTCAGCCCCAGCATTTT.

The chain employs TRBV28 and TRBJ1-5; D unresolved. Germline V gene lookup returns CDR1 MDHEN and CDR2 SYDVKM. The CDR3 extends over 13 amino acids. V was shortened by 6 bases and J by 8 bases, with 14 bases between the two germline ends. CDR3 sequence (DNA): TGTGCCAGCAGCCCGAACCGGGTAGAGCCCCAGCATTTT. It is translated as CASSPNRVEPQHF.

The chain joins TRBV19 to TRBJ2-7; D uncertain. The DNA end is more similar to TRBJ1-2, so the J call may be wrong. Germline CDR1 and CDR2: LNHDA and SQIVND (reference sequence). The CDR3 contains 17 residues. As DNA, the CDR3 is TGTGCCAGTAGGACCGTATGGGCAGGCCCGAGGGACTATGGCTACACCTTC. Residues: CASRTVWAGPRDYGYTF.

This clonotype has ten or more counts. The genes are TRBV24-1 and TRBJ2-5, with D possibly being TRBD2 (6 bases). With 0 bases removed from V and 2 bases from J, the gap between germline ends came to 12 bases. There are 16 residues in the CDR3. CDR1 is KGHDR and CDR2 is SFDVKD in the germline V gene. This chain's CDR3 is CATSDLQFGGQETQYF. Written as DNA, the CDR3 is TGTGCCACCAGTGATTTGCAATTCGGAGGGCAAGAGACCCAGTACTTC.